This record looks at one T cell receptor (beta chain) sequence and its context. Its specificity is unknown. This record comes from a study of PD-1 blockade in classical Hodgkin lymphoma. Regarding time point: newly diagnosed, previously untreated cHL patient sample. The study, taken as a whole, reports: Newly diagnosed patients reportedly had lower baseline TCR diversity than healthy donors. Reasons behind the repertoire differences stay unclear, perhaps disease activity or earlier therapy.

Clones were sequenced by immunoSEQ multiplex PCR, and TCRdb holds only the in-frame ones, with some missing. The table shows 20,000 to 25,000 clones, with approximately 94% occurring only once. The sample taken for sequencing was peripheral blood mononuclear cells (PBMCs). This sequence originates from a human donor with classical Hodgkin lymphoma.

The DNA for the CDR3 is TGTGCCAGCAGCTTAGGGCATCAGCGAGGGGACAACTATGGCTACACCTTC. This encodes CASSLGHQRGDNYGYTF. The chain uses TRBV7-8 and TRBJ1-2; D might be TRBD1 (5 bases). The CDR3 extends over 17 amino acids. Trimming cost V 1 base and J 2 bases, with 17 bases left between them. The germline CDR1 and CDR2 sequences are SGHVS and FQNEAQ. The variable domain in full, with the rest retrieved from reference TRBV7-8 and TRBJ1-2, is GAGVSQSPRYKVAKRGQDVALRCDPISGHVSLFWYQQALGQGPEFLTYFQNEAQLDKSGLPSDRFFAERPEGSVSTLKIQRTQQEDSAVYLCASSLGHQRGDNYGYTFGSGTRLTVV.